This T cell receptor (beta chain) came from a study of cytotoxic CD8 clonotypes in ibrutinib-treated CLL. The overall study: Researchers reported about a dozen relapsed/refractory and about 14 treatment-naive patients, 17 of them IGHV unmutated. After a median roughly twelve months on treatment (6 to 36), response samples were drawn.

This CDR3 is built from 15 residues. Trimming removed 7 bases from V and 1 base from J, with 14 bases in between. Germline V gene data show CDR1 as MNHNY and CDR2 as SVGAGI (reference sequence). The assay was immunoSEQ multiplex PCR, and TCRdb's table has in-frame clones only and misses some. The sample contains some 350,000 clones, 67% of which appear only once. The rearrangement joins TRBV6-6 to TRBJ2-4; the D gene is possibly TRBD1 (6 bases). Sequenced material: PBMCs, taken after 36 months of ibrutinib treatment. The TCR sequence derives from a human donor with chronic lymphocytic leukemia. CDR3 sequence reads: CASTQPGEAKNIQYF. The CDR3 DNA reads TGTGCCAGCACCCAGCCAGGGGAGGCCAAAAACATTCAGTACTTC.